The clone carrying this T cell receptor beta chain was counted between two and nine times. Its specificity is unknown. This entry is derived from a study of identical twins. Points from the study as a whole: Memory repertoires showed no such pattern, whereas abundant cord blood beta clonotypes carried fewer insertions.

With V trimmed by 2 bases and J by 2 bases, 8 bases remained unmatched. The CDR3 contains 17 residues. CDR1 is DFQATT and CDR2 is SNEGSKA in the germline V gene (reference sequence). TCRdb called the 5' RACE reads again in MiXCR, with one record for every CDR3 protein. The data hold hundreds of thousands of distinct CDR3 sequences, with 7.5% observed a single time. This sample also belongs to another study, concerning yellow fever vaccine responses in identical twins.

The sequenced sample consisted of memory (CD45RO+) T cells sorted from blood. V is TRBV20-1 and J is TRBJ1-4; 10 nucleotides match TRBD1. The TCR was taken from a woman aged 18-29 years in good health. CDR3 DNA: TGCAGTGCTAGAAAGAGAATGACAGGGGGCACTAATGAAAAACTGTTTTTT. Residues: CSARKRMTGGTNEKLFF.